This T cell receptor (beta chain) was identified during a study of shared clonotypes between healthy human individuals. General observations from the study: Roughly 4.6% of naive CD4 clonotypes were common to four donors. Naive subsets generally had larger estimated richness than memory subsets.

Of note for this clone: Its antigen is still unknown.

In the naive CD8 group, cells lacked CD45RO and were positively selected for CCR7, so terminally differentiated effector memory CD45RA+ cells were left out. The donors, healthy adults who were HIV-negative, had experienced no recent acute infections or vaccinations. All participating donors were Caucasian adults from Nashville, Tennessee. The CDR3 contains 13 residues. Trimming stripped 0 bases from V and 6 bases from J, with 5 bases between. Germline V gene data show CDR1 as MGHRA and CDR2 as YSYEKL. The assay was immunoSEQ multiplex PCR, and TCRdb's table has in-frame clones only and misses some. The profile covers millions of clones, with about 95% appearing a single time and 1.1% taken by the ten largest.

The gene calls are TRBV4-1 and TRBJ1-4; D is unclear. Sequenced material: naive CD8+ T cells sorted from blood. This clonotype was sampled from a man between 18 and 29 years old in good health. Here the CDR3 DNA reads TGCGCCAGCAGCCAAGAAAGGGATGAAAAACTGTTTTTT. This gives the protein CASSQERDEKLFF.